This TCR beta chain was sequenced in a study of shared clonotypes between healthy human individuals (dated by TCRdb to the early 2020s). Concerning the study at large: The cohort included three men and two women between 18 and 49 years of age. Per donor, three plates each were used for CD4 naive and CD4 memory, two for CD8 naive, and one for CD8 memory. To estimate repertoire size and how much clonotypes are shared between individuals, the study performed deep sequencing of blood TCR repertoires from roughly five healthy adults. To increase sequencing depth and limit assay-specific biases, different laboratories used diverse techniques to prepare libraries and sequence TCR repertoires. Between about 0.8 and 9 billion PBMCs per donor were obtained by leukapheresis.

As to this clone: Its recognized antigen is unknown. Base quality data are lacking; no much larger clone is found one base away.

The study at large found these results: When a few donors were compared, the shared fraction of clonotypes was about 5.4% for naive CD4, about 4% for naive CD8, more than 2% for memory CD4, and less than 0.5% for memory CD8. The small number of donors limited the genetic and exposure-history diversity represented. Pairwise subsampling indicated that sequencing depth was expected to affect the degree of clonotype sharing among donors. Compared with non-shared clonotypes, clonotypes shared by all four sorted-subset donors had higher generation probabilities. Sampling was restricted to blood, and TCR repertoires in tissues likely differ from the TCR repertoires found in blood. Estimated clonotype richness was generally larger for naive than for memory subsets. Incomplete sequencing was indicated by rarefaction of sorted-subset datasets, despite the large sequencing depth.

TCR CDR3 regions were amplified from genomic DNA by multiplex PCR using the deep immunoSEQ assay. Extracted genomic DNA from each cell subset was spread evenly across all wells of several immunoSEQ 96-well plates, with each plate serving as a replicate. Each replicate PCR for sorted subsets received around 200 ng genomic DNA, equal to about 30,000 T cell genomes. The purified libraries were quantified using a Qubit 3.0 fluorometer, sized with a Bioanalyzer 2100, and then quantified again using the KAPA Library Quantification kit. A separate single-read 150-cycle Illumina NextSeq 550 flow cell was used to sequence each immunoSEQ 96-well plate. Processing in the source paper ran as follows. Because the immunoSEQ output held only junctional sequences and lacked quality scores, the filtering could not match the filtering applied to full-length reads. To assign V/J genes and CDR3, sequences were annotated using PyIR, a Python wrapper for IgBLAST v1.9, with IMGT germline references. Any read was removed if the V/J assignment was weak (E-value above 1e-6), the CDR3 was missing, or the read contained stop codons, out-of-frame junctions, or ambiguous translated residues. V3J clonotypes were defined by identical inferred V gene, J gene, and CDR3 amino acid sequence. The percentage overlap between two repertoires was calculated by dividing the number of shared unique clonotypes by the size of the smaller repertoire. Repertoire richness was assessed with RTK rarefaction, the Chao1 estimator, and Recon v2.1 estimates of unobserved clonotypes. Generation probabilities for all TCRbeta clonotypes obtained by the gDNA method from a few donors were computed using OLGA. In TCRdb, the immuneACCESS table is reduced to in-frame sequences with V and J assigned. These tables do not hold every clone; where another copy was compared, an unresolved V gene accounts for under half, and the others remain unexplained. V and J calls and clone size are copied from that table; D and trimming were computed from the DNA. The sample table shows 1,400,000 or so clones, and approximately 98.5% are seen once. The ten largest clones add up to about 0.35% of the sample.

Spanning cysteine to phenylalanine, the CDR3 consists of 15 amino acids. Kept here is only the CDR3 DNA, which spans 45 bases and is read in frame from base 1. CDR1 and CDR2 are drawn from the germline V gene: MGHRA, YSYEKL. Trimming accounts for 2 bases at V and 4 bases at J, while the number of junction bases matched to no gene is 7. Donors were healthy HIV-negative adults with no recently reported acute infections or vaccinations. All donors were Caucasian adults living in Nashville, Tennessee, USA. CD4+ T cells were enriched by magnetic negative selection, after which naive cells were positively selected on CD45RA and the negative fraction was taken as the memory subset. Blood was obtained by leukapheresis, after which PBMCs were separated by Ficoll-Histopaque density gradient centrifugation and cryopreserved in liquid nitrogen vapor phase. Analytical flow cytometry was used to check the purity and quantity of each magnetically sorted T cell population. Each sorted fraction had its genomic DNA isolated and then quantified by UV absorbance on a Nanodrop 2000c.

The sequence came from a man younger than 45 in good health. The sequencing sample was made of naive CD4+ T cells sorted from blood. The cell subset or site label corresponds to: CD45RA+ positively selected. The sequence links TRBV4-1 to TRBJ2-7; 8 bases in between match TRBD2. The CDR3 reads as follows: CASSQRTGGRYEQYF. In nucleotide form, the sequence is TGCGCCAGCAGCCAACGGACGGGGGGGAGGTACGAGCAGTACTTC.